The rows below give T cell receptor beta chains drawn from one sample of a study of metastatic and nonmetastatic thyroid tumors. TCRdb redid the clone calls on the PCR reads using MiXCR. The sample includes around 21,000 clones, approximately 40% of them seen just once. Sequenced sample: tumor tissue. The receptors were gathered from a female donor with papillary thyroid cancer or a benign thyroid nodule (not recorded which). Some clones in this sample may be carry-over from other donors' samples. Both conserved end residues are part of each CDR3. Each record gives: D gene, clone size, J gene, V gene, CDR3 protein, CDR3 DNA. The D gene is left open where the match is weak. The size entry is marked missing in some rows and otherwise reads once, few, many or a size class.

NA	NA	TRBJ1-1	TRBV19	CASNLTELNTEAFF	TGTGCCAGTAACTTAACAGAGCTGAACACTGAAGCTTTCTTT
NA	few	TRBJ2-1	TRBV6-5	CASSDSGDLNEQFF	TGTGCCAGCAGTGACTCCGGCGATCTCAATGAGCAGTTCTTC
TRBD2	NA	TRBJ2-1	TRBV4-1	CASSQGKGLARNEQFF	TGCGCCAGCAGCCAAGGGAAAGGACTAGCGCGGAATGAGCAGTTCTTC
TRBD1	once	TRBJ1-2	TRBV5-1	CASSQRQGFYGYTF	TGCGCCAGCAGCCAGAGACAGGGGTTCTATGGCTACACCTTC
NA	NA	TRBJ1-2	TRBV9	CASSVEAKSGDRGGYTF	TGTGCCAGCAGCGTAGAAGCCAAATCGGGGGACCGTGGTGGTTACACCTTC
NA	few	TRBJ1-2	TRBV12-3/TRBV12-4	CASSLQGGGYTF	TGTGCCAGCAGTTTACAGGGAGGTGGCTACACCTTC
NA	NA	TRBJ1-1	TRBV7-9	CASSGSVNTEAFF	TGTGCCAGCTCGGGGTCGGTGAACACTGAAGCTTTCTTT
NA	NA	TRBJ2-5	TRBV11-3	CASRKDQGGQETQYF	TGTGCCAGCCGTAAAGACCAAGGCGGCCAAGAGACCCAGTACTTC
NA	NA	TRBJ1-5	TRBV27	CASSLSARNSNQPQHF	TGTGCCAGCAGTTTATCGGCGAGAAATAGCAATCAGCCCCAGCATTTT
TRBD1	NA	TRBJ2-5	TRBV2	CASSVPGGWETQYF	TGTGCCAGCAGTGTTCCAGGGGGATGGGAGACCCAGTACTTC
NA	NA	TRBJ1-2	TRBV9	CASSGGDRQRYGYTF	TGTGCCAGCAGCGGGGGTGACAGACAGCGGTATGGCTACACCTTC
TRBD2	few	TRBJ2-1	TRBV6-5	CASRRLAGTETEGNEQFF	TGTGCCAGCAGGAGACTAGCGGGAACCGAGACAGAGGGCAATGAGCAGTTCTTC
NA	NA	TRBJ2-7	TRBV6-1	CASRAPGFGIYEQYF	TGTGCCAGCAGGGCCCCAGGGTTCGGTATCTACGAGCAGTACTTC
TRBD1	NA	TRBJ2-2	TRBV11-2	CASRDWRTGVLDGELFF	TGTGCCAGCAGGGATTGGAGGACAGGGGTTTTGGACGGGGAGCTGTTTTTT
NA	once	TRBJ1-1	TRBV18	CASSQNKGPKGRNTEAFF	TGTGCCAGCTCACAAAACAAGGGGCCTAAGGGAAGGAACACTGAAGCTTTCTTT
TRBD1	medium-sized	TRBJ1-2	TRBV30	CAWKGSGGGYTF	TGTGCCTGGAAGGGCTCAGGGGGAGGCTACACCTTC
NA	NA	TRBJ2-7	TRBV6-5	CASSYGPRTYEQYF	TGTGCCAGCAGTTACGGGCCCCGGACCTACGAGCAGTACTTC
TRBD1	NA	TRBJ2-6	TRBV5-1	CASSLEGTGAAGANVLTF	TGCGCCAGCAGCTTGGAAGGGACAGGAGCTGCTGGGGCCAACGTCCTGACTTTC
NA	NA	TRBJ2-1	TRBV6-1	CASSGASYNEQFF	TGTGCCAGCAGTGGCGCTTCCTACAATGAGCAGTTCTTC
NA	once	TRBJ1-6	TRBV5-5	CASSLELHGKLSPLHF	TGTGCCAGCAGCTTGGAATTGCACGGGAAACTTTCACCCCTCCACTTT
NA	NA	TRBJ2-7	TRBV20-1	CSANPLSRPREQYF	TGCAGTGCTAACCCACTCAGCAGGCCTAGAGAGCAGTACTTC
NA	large	TRBJ2-5	TRBV2	CASASGQQETQYF	TGTGCCAGCGCTTCGGGACAACAAGAGACCCAGTACTTC